A single sample gave rise to the 14 T cell receptor beta chains below, sequenced in a study of OX40 agonist ivuxolimab in advanced cancers. Sequencing used immunoSEQ multiplex PCR; TCRdb keeps in-frame clones, though not all of them. Of some 99,000 clones in the sample, roughly 94% are singletons; the top ten hold around 0.17%. The sequencing used CD4+ or CD8+ T cells sorted from blood, collected in a trial of the OX40 agonist ivuxolimab. The receptors were sampled from an adult with an advanced solid tumor such as melanoma, head and neck, liver or kidney cancer.

This clone was seen a single time. J is TRBJ1-5 and V is TRBV7-2; TRBD1 might be the D (5 bases). This CDR3 is built from 16 residues. Germline values: CDR1 SGHTA, CDR2 FQGNSA. Trimming took off 5 bases at V and 2 bases at J, with 16 bases between the two ends. The CDR3 bases are TGTGCCAGCAGCCAAGTTATGGGGCGAGGCAATCAGCCCCAGCATTTT. It encodes CASSQVMGRGNQPQHF. The variable domain in full, with the rest retrieved from reference TRBV7-2 and TRBJ1-5, is GAGVSQSPSNKVTEKGKDVELRCDPISGHTALYWYRQSLGQGLEFLIYFQGNSAPDKSGLPSDRFSAERTGGSVSTLTIQRTQQEDSAVYLCASSQVMGRGNQPQHFGDGTRLSIL.

The chain carries TRBV14 and TRBJ2-1; TRBD2 matches at 8 bases. The germline CDR1 and CDR2 sequences are SGHDN and FVKESK. V was clipped by 5 bases and J by 3 bases; unmatched bases: 6. There are 15 residues in the CDR3. CDR3 nucleotides: TGTGCCAGCAGCGTTGCCGGGACTAGCTACAATGAGCAGTTCTTC. Its protein product is CASSVAGTSYNEQFF.

This chain connects TRBV5-1 to TRBJ2-1; D may correspond to TRBD1 or TRBD2 (5 bases each). CDR3 size: 17 residues. V lost 4 bases and J 4 bases, leaving 21 bases between the germline ends. The germline gives CDR1 SGHRS, CDR2 YFSETQ. Here the CDR3 reads CASSVGSGAGLYNEQFF. In DNA, the CDR3 is TGCGCCAGCAGCGTAGGATCCGGGGCAGGCCTTTACAATGAGCAGTTCTTC.

The chain uses TRBV23-1 and TRBJ2-3, with 7 bases fitting TRBD1. TRBV23-1 is known as an ORF, though its function is uncertain. The CDR3 totals 15 residues. Trimming removed 4 bases from V and 1 base from J; junction bases left unmatched: 5. The CDR3 region has the DNA TGCGCCAGCAGTCCCCGGGGACAGCGCACAGATACGCAGTATTTT. Its translation: CASSPRGQRTDTQYF.

V gene TRBV4-1 combines with J gene TRBJ2-3; 11 bases are shared with TRBD2. CDR3 size: 14 residues. CDR1 MGHRA and CDR2 YSYEKL come from the germline V gene. The ends lost 5 bases at V and 6 bases at J; junction bases unmatched: 4. CDR3 in amino acids: CASSVRLAGDTQYF. The CDR3 nucleotides are TGCGCCAGCAGCGTCCGACTAGCGGGGGATACGCAGTATTTT.

J is TRBJ1-2 and V is TRBV20-1; D unresolved. V lost 6 bases to trimming and J lost 5 bases, with 10 bases between them. The CDR3 is made up of 11 amino acids. Germline V CDR1 and CDR2: DFQATT, SNEGSKA (reference sequence). In DNA form, the CDR3 reads TGCAGTGCCGAGGTGGTGTATGGCTACACCTTC. Translating it yields CSAEVVYGYTF.

The rearrangement uses TRBV18 and TRBJ2-7; D is possibly TRBD2 (7 bases). Deletions cut 3 bases from V and 2 bases from J, with 14 bases between. Germline V gene data show CDR1 as KGHSH and CDR2 as LQKENI. The CDR3 loop spans 15 amino acids. In nucleotides, the CDR3 is TGTGCCAGCTCACCCACGGGGGGCGAAACCTACGAGCAGTACTTC. It translates to CASSPTGGETYEQYF. The whole variable domain, remainder taken from reference TRBV18 and TRBJ2-7, is NAGVMQNPRHLVRRRGQEARLRCSPMKGHSHVYWYRQLPEEGLKFMVYLQKENIIDESGMPKERFSAEFPKEGPSILRIQQVVRGDSAAYFCASSPTGGETYEQYFGPGTRLTVT.

The V and J genes are TRBV29-1 and TRBJ1-1, with TRBD1 matching over 9 bases. The length of the CDR3 is 14 residues. The germline gives CDR1 SQVTM, CDR2 ANQGSEA. V dropped 5 bases and J dropped 4; count of bases not matched to a gene: 8. The chain's CDR3 is CSVRNRGRVTEAFF. The CDR3 DNA reads as TGCAGCGTTCGTAACAGGGGGCGGGTCACTGAAGCTTTCTTT. The variable domain in full, completed from reference TRBV29-1 and TRBJ1-1, reads SAVISQKPSRDICQRGTSLTIQCQVDSQVTMMFWYRQQPGQSLTLIATANQGSEATYESGFVIDKFPISRPNLTFSTLTVSNMSPEDSSIYLCSVRNRGRVTEAFFGQGTRLTVV.

This CDR3 reads CASSPGAVNQPQHF. CDR3 bases: TGCGCCAGCAGCCCGGGGGCCGTCAATCAGCCCCAGCATTTT. This sequence joins TRBV5-1 and TRBJ1-5, with D perhaps TRBD1 (6 bases). CDR3 length equals 14 residues. Looked up from germline, CDR1 is SGHRS and CDR2 is YFSETQ. The ends were cut back, 4 bases at V and 3 bases at J, with 11 bases in the middle. Complete variable domain (other parts from reference TRBV5-1 and TRBJ1-5): KAGVTQTPRYLIKTRGQQVTLSCSPISGHRSVSWYQQTPGQGLQFLFEYFSETQRNKGNFPGRFSGRQFSNSRSEMNVSTLELGDSALYLCASSPGAVNQPQHFGDGTRLSIL.

The genes are TRBV28 and TRBJ2-7; D may be TRBD1 (6 bases). Looked up from germline, CDR1 is MDHEN and CDR2 is SYDVKM. This CDR3 has 15 residues. The ends were cut back, 6 bases at V and 5 bases at J, with 20 bases in the middle. The CDR3 spells CASSYAIPNRDEQYF. DNA of the CDR3: TGTGCCAGCAGCTACGCTATTCCCAACAGGGACGAGCAGTACTTC. Filled out from reference TRBV28 and TRBJ2-7, the complete variable domain reads DVKVTQSSRYLVKRTGEKVFLECVQDMDHENMFWYRQDPGLGLRLIYFSYDVKMKEKGDIPEGYSVSREKKERFSLILESASTNQTSMYLCASSYAIPNRDEQYFGPGTRLTVT.

The chain couples TRBV10-2 to TRBJ1-1, with D perhaps TRBD1 (6 bases). The germline CDR1 and CDR2 sequences are WSHSY and SAAADI. V was clipped by 5 bases and J by 7 bases, with 14 bases between them. The CDR3 extends over 13 amino acids. For the CDR3, the DNA is TGCGCCAGCAGTCGGGTGGGGGCGGGTGAAGCTTTCTTT. It specifies CASSRVGAGEAFF.

This sequence joins TRBV30 and TRBJ2-1; D unclear. Trimming took off 8 bases at V and 4 bases at J, with 15 bases between the two ends. Germline values: CDR1 GTSNPN, CDR2 SVGIG (reference sequence). The CDR3 has 13 residues. CDR3 sequence: CATSGGLYNEQFF. The DNA for the CDR3 is TGTGCCACCTCAGGCGGCCTTTACAATGAGCAGTTCTTC.

The chain links TRBV5-1 to TRBJ2-6; D is unclear. This CDR3 has 16 amino acids. V lost 0 bases to trimming and J lost 0 bases, with 7 bases between them. CDR1 SGHRS and CDR2 YFSETQ come from the germline V gene. The CDR3 spells CASSLVGNSGANVLTF. DNA for the CDR3: TGCGCCAGCAGCTTGGTTGGGAACTCTGGGGCCAACGTCCTGACTTTC.

CDR3 residues: CASSFDRSPETQYF. In DNA form, the CDR3 reads TGTGCCAGCAGTTTTGACCGATCCCCAGAGACCCAGTACTTC. The V call is TRBV27, the J call TRBJ2-5; D not resolved. Germline V lookup: CDR1 MNHEY, CDR2 SMNVEV (reference sequence). Deletions cut 3 bases from V and 4 bases from J, with 12 bases between. The CDR3 covers 14 residues.